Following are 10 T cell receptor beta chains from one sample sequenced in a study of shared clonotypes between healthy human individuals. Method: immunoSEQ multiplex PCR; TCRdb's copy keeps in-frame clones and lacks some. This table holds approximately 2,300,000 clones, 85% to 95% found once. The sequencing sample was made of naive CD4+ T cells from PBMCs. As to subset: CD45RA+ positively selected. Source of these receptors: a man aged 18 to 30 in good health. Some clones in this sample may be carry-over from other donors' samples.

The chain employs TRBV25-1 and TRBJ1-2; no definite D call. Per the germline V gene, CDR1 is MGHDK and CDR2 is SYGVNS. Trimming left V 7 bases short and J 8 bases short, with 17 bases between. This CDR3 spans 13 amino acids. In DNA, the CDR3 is TGTGCCAGCACCCGGGATGGGGTCGGCGGCTACACCTTC. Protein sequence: CASTRDGVGGYTF.

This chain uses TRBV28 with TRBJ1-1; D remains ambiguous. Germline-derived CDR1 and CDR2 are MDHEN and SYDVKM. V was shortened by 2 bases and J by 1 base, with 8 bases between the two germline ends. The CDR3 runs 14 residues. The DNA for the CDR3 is TGTGCCAGCAGTTTACCCCGTAGGAACACTGAAGCTTTCTTT. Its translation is CASSLPRRNTEAFF.

The CDR3 loop reads CASSGVPQPQHF. As DNA, the CDR3 is TGTGCCTCAAGTGGGGTTCCGCAGCCCCAGCATTTT. This sequence joins TRBV10-3 and TRBJ1-5; D ambiguous. The germline V gene encodes CDR1 ENHRY and CDR2 SYGVKD. Trimming pared 11 bases from V and 7 bases from J, leaving 15 bases between. The CDR3 has 12 residues.

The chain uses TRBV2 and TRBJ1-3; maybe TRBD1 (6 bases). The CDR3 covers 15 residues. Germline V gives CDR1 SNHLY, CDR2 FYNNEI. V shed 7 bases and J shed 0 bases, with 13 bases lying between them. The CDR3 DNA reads TGTGCCAGCAACCTACAGGGTAGCTCTGGAAACACCATATATTTT. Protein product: CASNLQGSSGNTIYF.

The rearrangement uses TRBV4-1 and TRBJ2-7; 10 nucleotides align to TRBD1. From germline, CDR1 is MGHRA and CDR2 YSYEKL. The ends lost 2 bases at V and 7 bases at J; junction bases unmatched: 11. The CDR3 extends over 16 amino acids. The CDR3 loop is CASSQPPGQGLREQYF. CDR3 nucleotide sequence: TGCGCCAGCAGCCAACCCCCGGGACAGGGGTTGAGGGAGCAGTACTTC.

The CDR3 DNA reads as TGTGCCAGCAGTTCCGTCGGCCGGGAGCTGTTTTTT. Its protein is CASSSVGRELFF. The V call is TRBV28, the J call TRBJ2-2; no clear D gene. The CDR3 runs to 12 residues. V lost 4 bases and J 9 bases, leaving 9 bases between the germline ends. From germline, CDR1 is MDHEN and CDR2 SYDVKM.

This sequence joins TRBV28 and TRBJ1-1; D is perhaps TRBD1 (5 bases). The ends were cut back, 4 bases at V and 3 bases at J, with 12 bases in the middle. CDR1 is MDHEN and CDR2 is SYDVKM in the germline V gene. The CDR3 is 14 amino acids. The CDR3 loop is CASSSGAFDTEAFF. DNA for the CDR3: TGTGCCAGCAGTTCCGGGGCCTTTGACACTGAAGCTTTCTTT. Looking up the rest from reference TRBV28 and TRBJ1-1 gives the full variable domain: DVKVTQSSRYLVKRTGEKVFLECVQDMDHENMFWYRQDPGLGLRLIYFSYDVKMKEKGDIPEGYSVSREKKERFSLILESASTNQTSMYLCASSSGAFDTEAFFGQGTRLTVV.

The CDR3 DNA is TGTGCCAGCAGCCAAGATCTTGCTAGCGCGTCCTCCTACGAGCAGTACTTC. This translates into CASSQDLASASSYEQYF. The gene calls are TRBV4-2 and TRBJ2-7, with a possible D match to TRBD2 (6 bases). Germline V gene sequence: CDR1 LGHNA, CDR2 YNFKEQ. Trimming took off 0 bases at V and 0 bases at J, with 15 bases between the two ends. The CDR3 runs to 17 residues.

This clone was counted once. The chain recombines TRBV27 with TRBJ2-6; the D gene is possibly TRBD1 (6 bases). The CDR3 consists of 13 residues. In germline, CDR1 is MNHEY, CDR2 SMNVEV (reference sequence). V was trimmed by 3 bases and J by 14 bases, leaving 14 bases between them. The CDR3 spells CASSFPDTGLLTF. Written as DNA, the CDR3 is TGTGCCAGCAGTTTTCCCGACACAGGGCTCCTGACTTTC.

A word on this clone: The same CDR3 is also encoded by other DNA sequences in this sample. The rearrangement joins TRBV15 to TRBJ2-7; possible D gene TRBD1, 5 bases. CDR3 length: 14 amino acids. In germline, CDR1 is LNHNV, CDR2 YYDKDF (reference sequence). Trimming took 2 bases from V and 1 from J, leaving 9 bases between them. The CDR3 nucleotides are TGTGCCACCAGCAGACAGGGTTCATCCTACGAGCAGTACTTC. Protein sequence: CATSRQGSSYEQYF.